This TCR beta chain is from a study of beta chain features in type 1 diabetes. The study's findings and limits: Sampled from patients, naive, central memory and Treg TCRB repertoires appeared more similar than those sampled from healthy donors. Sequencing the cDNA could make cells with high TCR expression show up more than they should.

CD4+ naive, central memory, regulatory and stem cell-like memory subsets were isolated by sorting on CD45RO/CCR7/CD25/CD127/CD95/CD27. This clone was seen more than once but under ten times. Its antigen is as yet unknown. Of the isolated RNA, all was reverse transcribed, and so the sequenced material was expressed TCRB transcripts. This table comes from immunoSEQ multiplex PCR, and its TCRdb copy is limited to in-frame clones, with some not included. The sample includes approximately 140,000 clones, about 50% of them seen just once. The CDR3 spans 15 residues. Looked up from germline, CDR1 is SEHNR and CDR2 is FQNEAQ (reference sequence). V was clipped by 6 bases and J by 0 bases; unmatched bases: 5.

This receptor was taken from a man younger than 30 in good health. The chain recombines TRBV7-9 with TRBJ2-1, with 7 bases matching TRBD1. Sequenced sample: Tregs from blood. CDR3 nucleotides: TGTGCCAGCAGAAGGTGGGACAGCTCCTACAATGAGCAGTTCTTC. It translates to CASRRWDSSYNEQFF.